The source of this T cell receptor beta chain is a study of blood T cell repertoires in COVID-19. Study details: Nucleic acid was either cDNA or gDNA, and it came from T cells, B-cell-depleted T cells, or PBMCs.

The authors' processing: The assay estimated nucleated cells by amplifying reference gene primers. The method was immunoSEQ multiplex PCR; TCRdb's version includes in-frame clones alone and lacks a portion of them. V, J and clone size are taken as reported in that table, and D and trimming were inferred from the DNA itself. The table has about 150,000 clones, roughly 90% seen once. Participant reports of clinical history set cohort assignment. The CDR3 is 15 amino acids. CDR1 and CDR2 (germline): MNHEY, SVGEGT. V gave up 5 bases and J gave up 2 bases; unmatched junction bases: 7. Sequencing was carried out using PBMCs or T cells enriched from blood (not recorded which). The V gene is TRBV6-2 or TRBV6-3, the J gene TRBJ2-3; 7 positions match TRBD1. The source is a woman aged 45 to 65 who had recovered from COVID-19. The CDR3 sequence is CASSTPGQITDTQYF. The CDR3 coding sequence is TGTGCCAGCAGTACCCCGGGACAGATCACAGATACGCAGTATTTT.